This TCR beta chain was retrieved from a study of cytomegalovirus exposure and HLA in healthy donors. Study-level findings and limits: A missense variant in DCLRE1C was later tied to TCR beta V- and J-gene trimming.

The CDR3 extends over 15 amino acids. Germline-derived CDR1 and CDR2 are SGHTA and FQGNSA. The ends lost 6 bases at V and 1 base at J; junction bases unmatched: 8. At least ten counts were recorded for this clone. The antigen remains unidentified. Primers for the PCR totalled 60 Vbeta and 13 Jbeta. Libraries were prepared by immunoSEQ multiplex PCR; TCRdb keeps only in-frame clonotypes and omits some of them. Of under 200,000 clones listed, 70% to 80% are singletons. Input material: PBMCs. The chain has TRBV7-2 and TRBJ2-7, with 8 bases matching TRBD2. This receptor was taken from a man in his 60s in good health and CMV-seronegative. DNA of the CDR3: TGTGCCAGCAGGGAAGGACTAGCAGGGTCCTACGAGCAGTACTTC. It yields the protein CASREGLAGSYEQYF.